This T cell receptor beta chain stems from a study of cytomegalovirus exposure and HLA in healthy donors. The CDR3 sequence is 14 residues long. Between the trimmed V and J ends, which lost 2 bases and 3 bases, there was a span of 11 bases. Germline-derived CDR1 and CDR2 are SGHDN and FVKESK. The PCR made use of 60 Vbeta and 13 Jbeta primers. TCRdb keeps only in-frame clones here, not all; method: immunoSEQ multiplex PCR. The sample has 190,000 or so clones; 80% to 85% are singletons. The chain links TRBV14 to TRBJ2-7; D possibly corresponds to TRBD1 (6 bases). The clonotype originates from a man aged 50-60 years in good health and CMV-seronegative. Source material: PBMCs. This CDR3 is CASSQLGTFYEQYF. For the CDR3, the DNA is TGTGCCAGCAGCCAACTCGGGACATTCTACGAGCAGTACTTC.